A selection of T cell receptor beta chains follows, all from one sample in a study of response to subunit inactivated influenza vaccine. From the RT-PCR reads, TCRdb called clonotypes with MiXCR, one entry per CDR3 protein. The sample includes about 570,000 distinct CDR3 sequences, 11% of them seen just once. These same records also appear under a second study, on T cells expressing NK-cell markers.

Material: PBMCs from blood, obtained on the day of vaccination. These receptors came from a man aged 45-65 years who received an inactivated influenza vaccine. Each CDR3 is given with its conserved first and last residue. The D gene is left open where the match is weak. The listing skips clone size in some rows; elsewhere it reads once, few, many or a size class.

clone size	V gene	J gene	D gene	CDR3 DNA	CDR3 protein
-	TRBV20-1	TRBJ1-6	-	TGCAGTGCTCAACAGGGAGACTATAATTCACCCCTCCACTTT	CSAQQGDYNSPLHF
few	TRBV9	TRBJ2-1	TRBD2	TGTGCCAGCAGCGTAGGCGTGACTAGCGGTTACAATGAGCAGTTCTTC	CASSVGVTSGYNEQFF
-	TRBV18	TRBJ1-5	-	TGTGCCAGCTCACCATACGGGGATAGCAATCAGCCCCAGCATTTT	CASSPYGDSNQPQHF
many	TRBV28	TRBJ2-2	TRBD2	TGTGCCAGCAGTTTTTGGCTAGCGGGGGGAAAAGACACCGGGGAGCTGTTTTTT	CASSFWLAGGKDTGELFF
few	TRBV4-1	TRBJ2-2	-	TGCGCCAGCTCGGGGGACACATACACCGGGGAGCTGTTTTTT	CASSGDTYTGELFF
-	TRBV15	TRBJ2-7	-	TGTGCCACAGGCCCAGGGGTGATGTTCGAGCAGTACTTC	CATGPGVMFEQYF
-	TRBV5-4	TRBJ2-3	-	TGTGCCAGCAGCTTGACCATTCGGACTATCCGCGGCACAGATACGCAGTATTTT	CASSLTIRTIRGTDTQYF
-	TRBV5-1	TRBJ1-1	-	TGCGCCAGCAGCCTAGACAGCATCGCCACTGAAGCTTTCTTT	CASSLDSIATEAFF
-	TRBV16	TRBJ1-2	-	TGTGCCAGCAGCCCTCCCAGACCCTATGGCTACACCTTC	CASSPPRPYGYTF
-	TRBV30	TRBJ1-2	-	TGTGCCTGGAACAAAGGGGCTCGGGGCTACACCTTC	CAWNKGARGYTF